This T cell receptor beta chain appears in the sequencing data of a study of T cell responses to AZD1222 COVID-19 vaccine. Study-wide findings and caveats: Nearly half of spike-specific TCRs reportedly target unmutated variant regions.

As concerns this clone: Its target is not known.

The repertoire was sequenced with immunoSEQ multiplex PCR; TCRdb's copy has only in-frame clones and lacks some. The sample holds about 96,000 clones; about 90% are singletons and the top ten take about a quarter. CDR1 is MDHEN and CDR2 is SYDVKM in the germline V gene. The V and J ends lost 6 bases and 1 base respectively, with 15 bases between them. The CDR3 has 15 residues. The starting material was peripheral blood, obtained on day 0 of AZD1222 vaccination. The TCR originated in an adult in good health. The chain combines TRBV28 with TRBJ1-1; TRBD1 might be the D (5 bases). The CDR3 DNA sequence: TGTGCCAGCAGCCTGAGGGCCGGACAGAACACTGAAGCTTTCTTT. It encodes CASSLRAGQNTEAFF.